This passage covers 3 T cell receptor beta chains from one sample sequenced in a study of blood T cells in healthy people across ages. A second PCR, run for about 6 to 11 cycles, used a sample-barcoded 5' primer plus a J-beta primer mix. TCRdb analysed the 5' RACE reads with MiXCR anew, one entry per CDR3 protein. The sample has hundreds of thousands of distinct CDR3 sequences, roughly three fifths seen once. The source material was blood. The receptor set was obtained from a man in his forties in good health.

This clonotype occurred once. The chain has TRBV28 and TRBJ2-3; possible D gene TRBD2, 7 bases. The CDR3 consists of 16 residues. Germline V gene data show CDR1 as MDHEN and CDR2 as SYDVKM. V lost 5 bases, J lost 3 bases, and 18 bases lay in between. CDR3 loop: CASSPSRAGATDTQYF. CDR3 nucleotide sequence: TGTGCCAGCAGTCCATCGAGGGCGGGGGCAACAGATACGCAGTATTTT.

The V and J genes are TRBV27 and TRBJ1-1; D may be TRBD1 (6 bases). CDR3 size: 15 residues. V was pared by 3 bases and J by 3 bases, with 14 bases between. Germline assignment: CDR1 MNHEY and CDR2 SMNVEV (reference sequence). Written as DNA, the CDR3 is TGTGCCAGCAGTTTGGGGGCAGGGGATCACACTGAAGCTTTCTTT. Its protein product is CASSLGAGDHTEAFF.

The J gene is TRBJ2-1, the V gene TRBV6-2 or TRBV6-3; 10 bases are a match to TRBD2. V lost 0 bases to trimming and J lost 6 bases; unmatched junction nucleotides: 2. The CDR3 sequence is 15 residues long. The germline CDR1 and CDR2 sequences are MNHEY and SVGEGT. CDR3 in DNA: TGTGCCAGCAGTTACTCGGCTAGCGGGAGCAATGAGCAGTTCTTC. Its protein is CASSYSASGSNEQFF.